The next 20 T cell receptor beta chains were all read from a single sample in a study of vaccination and CD4 T cells after COVID-19. Their antigens remain unidentified. At the Johns Hopkins FTIC core, DNA taken from cultured CD4+ T cells was sequenced by way of the Oncomine TCR Beta short-read assay. Each CDR3 protein is one row after TCRdb ran MiXCR on the PCR reads. The sample lists under 25,000 distinct CDR3 sequences, about a third occurring once. This sample's time point: late sampling 161 to 241 days after vaccination in three convalescent patients. Treatment specified: roughly 11-day PBMC culture with coronavirus spike peptide pools or control peptides (ViraFEST assay). The source material was CD4+ T cells from blood, cultured in vitro, sampled about 7 months after SARS-CoV-2 vaccination. The receptors shown here come from a human donor who had recovered from COVID-19.

The J gene is TRBJ2-1, the V gene TRBV20-1; D perhaps matches TRBD1 (5 bases). The CDR3 covers 14 residues. V was clipped by 6 bases and J by 7 bases, with 19 bases between them. Per the germline V gene, CDR1 is DFQATT and CDR2 is SNEGSKA (reference sequence). The DNA of the CDR3 is TGCAGTGCGGAAGCCAGGGTGGTTAAGAATGAGCAGTTCTTC. As protein: CSAEARVVKNEQFF.

V usage is TRBV28 and J usage is TRBJ2-5, with TRBD1 as a possible D gene (6 bases). The CDR3 spans 12 residues. Per the germline V gene, CDR1 is MDHEN and CDR2 is SYDVKM. V was trimmed by 3 bases and J by 13 bases, leaving 15 bases between them. The CDR3 DNA reads as TGTGCCAGCAGTTTCGAAAGGGGGAAAAGGTACTTC. This gives the protein CASSFERGKRYF.

In its sample, this clonotype was seen a few times. The rearrangement joins TRBV28 to TRBJ1-5; D gene unclear. Germline V gene data show CDR1 as MDHEN and CDR2 as SYDVKM. Trimming left V 3 bases short and J 0 bases short, with 9 bases between. This CDR3 is built from 15 residues. The CDR3 is CASSFFRLSNQPQHF. CDR3 DNA sequence: TGTGCCAGCAGTTTCTTCAGACTTAGCAATCAGCCCCAGCATTTT. The complete variable domain, with remaining parts taken from reference TRBV28 and TRBJ1-5, reads DVKVTQSSRYLVKRTGEKVFLECVQDMDHENMFWYRQDPGLGLRLIYFSYDVKMKEKGDIPEGYSVSREKKERFSLILESASTNQTSMYLCASSFFRLSNQPQHFGDGTRLSIL.

The CDR3 is CSARPRGRGANQPQHF. The CDR3 nucleotides are TGCAGTGCTAGACCGCGGGGCAGGGGCGCGAATCAGCCCCAGCATTTT. The V gene is TRBV20-1, the J gene TRBJ1-5; tentatively, D is TRBD1 (6 bases). V was shortened by 2 bases and J by 4 bases, with 18 bases between the two germline ends. The CDR3 sequence is 16 residues long. Germline V gene lookup returns CDR1 DFQATT and CDR2 SNEGSKA (reference sequence).

The sample holds a few counts of this clonotype. CDR3 loop: CSALGGPDPDTQYF. CDR3 nucleotides: TGCAGTGCTTTGGGAGGGCCAGATCCAGATACGCAGTATTTT. The chain has TRBV20-1 and TRBJ2-3, with TRBD2 matching 7 bases. The CDR3 extends over 14 amino acids. Trimming cost V 5 bases and J 4 bases; bases outside gene matches: 9. CDR1 is DFQATT and CDR2 is SNEGSKA in the germline V gene (reference sequence).

The rearrangement links TRBV14 to TRBJ2-5; 7 bases map to TRBD1. The ends lost 0 bases at V and 5 bases at J; junction bases unmatched: 6. In germline, CDR1 is SGHDN, CDR2 FVKESK. The CDR3 is made up of 15 amino acids. This CDR3 is CASSQDLGGWETQYF. In nucleotides, the CDR3 is TGTGCCAGCAGCCAAGATCTAGGGGGCTGGGAGACCCAGTACTTC.

Only a few counts were recorded for this clonotype. V usage is TRBV28 and J usage is TRBJ1-2; D may be TRBD1 (5 bases). CDR3 length equals 13 residues. Trimming removed 1 base from V and 6 bases from J, with 9 bases in between. Germline lookup yields CDR1 MDHEN and CDR2 SYDVKM. Here the CDR3 DNA reads TGTGCCAGCAGTTTATACGGGACCCATGGCTACACCTTC. Protein sequence: CASSLYGTHGYTF.

This sequence joins TRBV7-9 and TRBJ2-1; D remains ambiguous. CDR3 length: 17 residues. Germline V CDR1 and CDR2: SEHNR, FQNEAQ (reference sequence). Trimming removed 5 bases at V and 8 bases at J, with 25 bases between. CDR3 sequence: CASSPQTHSSPTDEQFF. The CDR3 nucleotides read TGTGCCAGCAGCCCCCAGACCCACAGTTCACCCACCGATGAGCAGTTCTTC.

The chain uses TRBV28 and TRBJ2-7; D is unclear. This CDR3 contains 15 residues. CDR1 MDHEN and CDR2 SYDVKM come from the germline V gene. Trimming cost V 5 bases and J 1 base, with 15 bases left between them. The CDR3 nucleotides are TGTGCCAGCAGTCCTTCAACCTTTTATTCCTACGAGCAGTACTTC. It specifies CASSPSTFYSYEQYF.

The table lists this clonotype with a count of one. The gene calls are TRBV6-5 and TRBJ1-5; D ambiguous. V was cut by 9 bases and J by 4 bases, with 10 bases left in between. The CDR3 contains 12 residues. CDR1 and CDR2 from the germline V gene are MNHEY and SVGAGI. The CDR3 sequence: CASNDPNQPQHF. CDR3 in DNA: TGTGCCAGTAACGATCCTAATCAGCCCCAGCATTTT.

The gene calls are TRBV6-5 and TRBJ1-4, with a weak D call TRBD1 (5 bases). Germline values: CDR1 MNHEY, CDR2 SVGAGI. With 0 bases removed from V and 10 bases from J, the gap between germline ends came to 12 bases. The CDR3 length is 14 residues. CDR3 DNA: TGTGCCAGCAGTTACTCGAGAGGGCAGGGAAAACTGTTTTTT. Protein sequence: CASSYSRGQGKLFF.

The chain employs TRBV20-1 and TRBJ1-1; D remains unclear. CDR1 is DFQATT, CDR2 SNEGSKA, per germline (reference sequence). The V end was cut by 3 bases, the J end by 1 base, with 9 bases between. CDR3 length: 13 residues. The CDR3 DNA reads as TGCAGTGCTAGGACCCAAAGGAACACTGAAGCTTTCTTT. It translates to CSARTQRNTEAFF.

The V and J genes are TRBV7-3 and TRBJ2-7; no definite D call. Between the trimmed V and J ends, which lost 5 bases and 2 bases, there was a span of 13 bases. Germline V gene data show CDR1 as SGHTA and CDR2 as FQGTGA. The CDR3 totals 14 residues. The CDR3 DNA sequence: TGTGCCAGCAGCCTAATGGACGGACCCTACGAGCAGTACTTC. Translating it yields CASSLMDGPYEQYF. Complete variable domain (other parts from reference TRBV7-3 and TRBJ2-7): GAGVSQTPSNKVTEKGKYVELRCDPISGHTALYWYRQSLGQGPEFLIYFQGTGAADDSGLPNDRFFAVRPEGSVSTLKIQRTERGDSAVYLCASSLMDGPYEQYFGPGTRLTVT.

This clonotype was picked up a small number of times. V is TRBV7-3 and J is TRBJ2-7; D possibly corresponds to TRBD2 (6 bases). From germline, CDR1 is SGHTA and CDR2 FQGTGA. CDR3 size: 12 residues. Trimming took 1 base from V and 7 from J, leaving 8 bases between them. CDR3 DNA sequence: TGTGCCAGCAGCTTAAATGGGGGGGAGCAGTACTTC. Translated: CASSLNGGEQYF.

This clonotype was observed a few times. The chain is built from TRBV28 and TRBJ2-5; D is possibly TRBD1 or TRBD2 (5 bases each). This CDR3 comprises 15 residues. The germline gives CDR1 MDHEN, CDR2 SYDVKM. Trimming removed 3 bases at V and 4 bases at J, with 15 bases between. The CDR3 DNA reads as TGTGCCAGCAGTTTGGTAGGGGATGGGAGAGAGACCCAGTACTTC. This encodes CASSLVGDGRETQYF.

This clonotype was seen only a few times. The chain joins TRBV28 to TRBJ2-5; TRBD1 aligns across 8 bases. Germline trimming cut 3 bases from V and 0 bases from J; bases unmatched to any gene: 3. Germline V lookup: CDR1 MDHEN, CDR2 SYDVKM. This CDR3 spans 15 amino acids. The DNA for the CDR3 is TGTGCCAGCAGTTTTTTACAGGGGGACCAAGAGACCCAGTACTTC. Its protein product is CASSFLQGDQETQYF. Drawing the rest from reference TRBV28 and TRBJ2-5, the complete variable domain is DVKVTQSSRYLVKRTGEKVFLECVQDMDHENMFWYRQDPGLGLRLIYFSYDVKMKEKGDIPEGYSVSREKKERFSLILESASTNQTSMYLCASSFLQGDQETQYFGPGTRLLVL.

V usage is TRBV10-3 and J usage is TRBJ2-7; 10 nucleotides match TRBD1. CDR3 length: 13 amino acids. V shed 7 bases and J 6 bases; nucleotides not matched to a gene: 6. The germline V gene encodes CDR1 ENHRY and CDR2 SYGVKD. The CDR3 DNA sequence: TGTGCCATCACCGGGACAGGGGCGGGCGAGCAGTACTTC. Its translation: CAITGTGAGEQYF.

This chain joins TRBV2 and TRBJ2-5; a possible D gene is TRBD1 (6 bases). V lost 6 bases and J 4 bases, leaving 12 bases between the germline ends. The CDR3 consists of 13 residues. Germline loops: CDR1 SNHLY, CDR2 FYNNEI. The CDR3 DNA reads as TGTGCCAGCAGCCCCAGGGGCGGAGAGACCCAGTACTTC. As protein: CASSPRGGETQYF.

The chain recombines TRBV2 with TRBJ2-5, with D hard to call. This CDR3 contains 11 residues. The V gene lost 7 bases and the J gene lost 7 bases, with 10 bases spanning the gap. Germline lookup yields CDR1 SNHLY and CDR2 FYNNEI. This CDR3 reads CASTLETTQYF. CDR3 DNA sequence: TGTGCCAGCACCCTAGAGACGACCCAGTACTTC.

This chain joins TRBV7-9 and TRBJ2-7; D remains unclear. CDR3 length: 15 amino acids. Trimming shortened V by 0 bases and J by 5 bases, and 14 bases separated the two germline ends. Germline CDR1 is SEHNR and CDR2 is FQNEAQ (reference sequence). For the CDR3, the DNA is TGTGCCAGCAGCTTAGCAAGGGTAGGTGTCAACGAGCAGTACTTC. It codes for CASSLARVGVNEQYF.